This T cell receptor (beta chain) was observed in a study of cytomegalovirus exposure and HLA in healthy donors (dated by TCRdb to about 2017). Regarding the study in general: An earlier analysis of approximately 590 of the donors reported roughly 270 Gb of sequence data and 117 million unique TCR beta sequences from about 179 million T cells. Roughly 5 DR-DQ haplotypes were handled as single units for association and clustering, since linkage in the cohort was strong. Roughly 300 gigabases of sequencing data and around 85 million unique TCR sequences made up an early release that covered 640 HLA-typed donors. Among 350 to 400 genotyped donors of the cohort, an average of about 240,000 unique TCR beta nucleotide sequences were sequenced per donor, roughly 20% of them non-productive. The study used immunosequencing to profile the T cell repertoires of around 600 subjects and linked those repertoires to cytomegalovirus serostatus. Class I and class II HLA loci were covered by the typing at four-digit resolution. Of the 350 to 450 genotyped donors, around 81% fell in the genetic ancestry cluster associated with self-reported Caucasian donors. Along with the approximately 600-subject first cohort, a separate validation cohort of about 110 different subjects was used. A later analysis re-analyzed previously published TCR beta repertoires from roughly 600 donors and added high-resolution HLA genotyping to study TCR occurrence patterns. The number of typed donors differed by locus: roughly 629-640 for A, B, C, DRB1 and DQB1; approximately 520 for DQA1; approximately 600 for DPA1; and roughly 450 for DPB1. Rather than using new phenotypic data, the later analysis identified candidate immune exposures from TCR beta sequences and from how often those sequences occurred across donors. To decide whether each TCR beta V gene segment behaved as functional or pseudogenic, an earlier analysis of 587 of the donors relied on high-throughput TCR beta sequencing. Genome-wide SNP genotypes for about 60% of the roughly 670 donors were used in a later genetic analysis, which treated that subset as a discovery cohort. Donor age, sex, ethnicity and CMV serostatus were compiled together with the repertoire data. The study was designed to test whether signatures of past pathogen exposure could be identified by cataloging public T cell receptors. Every repertoire in the discovery cohort had been generated on one and the same sequencing platform. To predict cytomegalovirus infection status, the study combined high-throughput TCR immunosequencing, statistical association of individual TCRs with disease status, and machine learning.

Overall study results and their limits: A later analysis found that HLA-associated TCR beta chains were more clonally expanded and had lower generation probabilities than equally common non-associated chains. Because counts were too low, seventeen rarely observed V segments, including chromosome 9 orphons, were left out of the earlier analysis of a few hundred of the donors. At a false discovery rate of 0.05, a later analysis linked 16,951 TCR beta sequences to specific HLA alleles. The study gave a list of under 200 TCR beta chains associated with cytomegalovirus. A further reported finding was that TCR beta sequences accurately predicted the HLA-A and HLA-B alleles for most subjects in the first cohort. Immune exposure information for the cohort was limited to CMV serostatus. In a later analysis, TCR association rates were found to vary across HLA loci, with the most associated TCRs seen for DRB1 alleles and the fewest for HLA-C alleles. This cohort had only TCR beta chains sequenced, and the lack of alpha or paired-chain data limited which features could be detected. In vitro tests confirmed that three of the cytomegalovirus-associated TCR beta chains recognize cytomegalovirus antigens. The sequencing pipeline was judged likely to have produced a cluster of highly shared sequence variants as a technical artifact. Linkage disequilibrium might explain the correlated functional status among segregating V segments, but an unknown experimental factor could not be excluded. According to a later analysis, most CMV-associated TCR beta chains appeared to be HLA-restricted, and the HLA associations seemed to be driven largely by CMV exposure. In an earlier analysis of more than 450 of the donors, most TCR beta V segments were observed in productive rearrangements about 87% or about 30% of the time, broadly matching IMGT annotations. According to a later genetic analysis, donors in an Asian-associated ancestry cluster had fewer N-insertions in productive TCRs than the approximately 700-donor mean. The classifier was reported to diagnose cytomegalovirus status with high specificity and sensitivity in both the original and validation cohorts. In a later analysis, several top co-occurrence clusters were reported to appear linked to parvovirus B19, influenza, CMV and Epstein-Barr virus. Roughly uniform sequencing depth across donors was assumed in presence/absence analyses, although this assumption may not hold. V-gene and J-gene trimming of TCR beta chains was associated with a missense DCLRE1C variant in a later genetic analysis, and the association was replicated in an independent cohort. Most TCR sequences were observed very rarely across donors, whereas some public TCRs were present in many individuals. Strong co-occurrence of HLA alleles, especially DR and DQ, made assigning TCR associations to individual alleles difficult. According to the authors, the approach could potentially be generalized to other disease states and immunological phenotypes. Because HLA typing was missing for some donors at each locus, association tests included only the typed subset.

The cohort consisted of fewer than 700 healthy bone marrow donors. At the time of sampling, every cohort member was nominally healthy, though immune exposures that went unrecorded were likely present. The donor was CMV seropositive and belonged to the group of more than 250 seropositive cohort members. Every donor gave a peripheral blood sample, and the peripheral blood mononuclear cells from that sample were used for TCR beta sequencing. The Qiagen DNeasy Blood Extraction Kit was used to extract genomic DNA from the blood cell samples. Regarding this clone: It has no known antigen specificity. No quality values exist for individual bases; no much larger clone is one base distant.

The library was generated by the immunoSEQ multiplex PCR assay. For the multiplex PCR, a mixture combining 60 forward primers for TCR Vbeta segments and 13 reverse primers for TCR Jbeta segments was used. A multiplex PCR assay on genomic DNA amplified the CDR3 region of rearranged TCR beta genes. Amplified TCR beta libraries were sequenced as 87-base-pair reads on the Illumina HiSeq System. The original methods were these. Across the roughly 640 repertoires, a later analysis counted 80 million or so unique TCR beta chains, 9 million to 14 million of which were shared by at least two donors. A nearest-neighbor algorithm error-corrected the raw reads and collapsed the reads into unique sequences, merging closely related sequences to remove PCR and sequencing errors. Alignment of CDR3 sequences to IMGT reference sequences was used to assign V, D and J gene segments. For a sequence to be retained, at least a six-nucleotide match to both a V gene segment and a J gene segment was required. A rearrangement was called productive if the CDR3 had no stop codons and remained in frame with V and J, and every other rearrangement was called non-productive. Following IMGT convention, CDR3 was defined as the stretch from the second conserved V-encoded cysteine to the conserved J-encoded phenylalanine. The earlier analysis of 587 of the donors excluded any sequence lacking an unambiguous match to a single V gene segment. In an earlier analysis of approximately 590 of the donors, V segments were called functional above 56.7% productive rearrangements and were called segregating when the between-donor standard deviation exceeded 5%. To diagnose cytomegalovirus status from the catalog of TCR beta chain sequences, a statistical classification framework was built. In a later analysis, TCR nucleotide sequences were compared against IMGT/GENE-DB human TR gene sequences so that V and J genes could be assigned. Using the TCRdist pipeline, a later analysis assigned CDR3 sequences along with most-parsimonious VDJ recombination scenarios. In a later analysis, each TCR beta chain was defined by its CDR3 amino acid sequence together with its V-gene family, and reads lacking a unique V-gene family were excluded. To address suspected cross-contamination and a sequencing artifact, a later analysis removed approximately 590 highly shared, low-generation-probability nucleotide sequences. In a later analysis, a clonal expansion index was calculated for each public chain from normalized within-repertoire ranks of inferred template counts. In a later analysis, generation probabilities were computed with a VDJ recombination model fitted to out-of-frame rearrangements, and the resulting probabilities were checked against IGoR. In a later analysis, TCR-TCR, TCR-HLA and TCR-CMV co-occurrence was scored with hypergeometric tests, and a repertoire-size bias correction was applied to TCR pairs. A later analysis estimated false discovery rates by permuting HLA or CMV assignments 20 times. In a later analysis, co-occurring TCRs were grouped using DBSCAN, with TCRdist sequence similarity added in when clustering inside HLA-allele-positive subsets. Repertoires with fewer than 30,000 or more than 120,000 public chains, plus five repertoires with anomalous nucleotide sharing, were excluded from co-occurrence clustering. TCRdb limited this immuneACCESS table to in-frame rearrangements with V and J called. A share of clones is missing; checked studies link under half to unresolved V genes, and the rest is unexplained. That table furnishes V, J and clone size, whereas the DNA furnished D and trimming. The table for this sample lists roughly 150,000 clones; approximately 70% of them were counted only once. The ten largest account for under 2.5% of the sample.

The origin of this receptor is a woman aged 55-75 years in good health and CMV-seropositive. Source material: PBMCs.

CDR3 sequence: CASSSGGGSQETQYF. The nucleotides are TGTGCCAGCAGCTCGGGGGGCGGGAGCCAAGAGACCCAGTACTTC. This receptor chain uses TRBV5-4 and TRBJ2-5, with TRBD2 perhaps the D gene, on 7 matching bases. The CDR3 contains 15 residues, cysteine and phenylalanine counted. Just the 45-base CDR3 DNA is kept, in frame starting at base 1. In the germline V gene (reference sequence), CDR1 corresponds to SGHNT and CDR2 to YYREEE. V is reduced by 3 bases and J by 1 base, leaving a spacing of 13 bases between them.